These 17 T cell receptor beta chains were sequenced from one sample in a study of blood T cells in healthy people across ages. Combining a sample-barcoded 5' primer with a J-beta primer mix, a second PCR ran for 7 to 11 cycles. One entry per CDR3 protein results from TCRdb running MiXCR on the 5' RACE reads. The top ten hold about 20% of the sample, which has approximately 850,000 distinct CDR3 sequences, about 62% seen once. Sequencing was done on a sample of blood. The receptors were gathered from a man aged 30 to 39 in good health.

This clonotype showed up just a few times. V is TRBV29-1 and J is TRBJ2-1; D gene ambiguous. V was shortened by 4 bases and J by 0 bases, with 7 bases between the two germline ends. In germline, CDR1 is SQVTM, CDR2 ANQGSEA. This CDR3 has 13 amino acids. The CDR3 DNA follows: TGCAGCGTTGTTGCAGTCTCCTACAATGAGCAGTTCTTC. This sequence encodes CSVVAVSYNEQFF.

The gene calls are TRBV7-2 and TRBJ2-3; TRBD2 might be the D (5 bases). The CDR3 extends over 19 amino acids. The V gene lost 0 bases and the J gene lost 1 base, with 20 bases spanning the gap. Germline CDR1 SGHTA, CDR2 FQGNSA. CDR3 DNA: TGTGCCAGCAGCTTAGCGCTATCGTCGAGTGGGCGGGGCACAGATACGCAGTATTTT. Amino acids: CASSLALSSSGRGTDTQYF.

A word on this clonotype: A much more abundant neighbour one base away suggests this may be a read error. The CDR3 sequence is CASSFGLVGFRTDTQYF. The CDR3 DNA is TGTGCCAGCAGTTTTGGACTAGTGGGGTTTCGCACAGATACGCAGTATTTT. The V call is TRBV12-3 or TRBV12-4, the J call TRBJ2-3, with 7 bases aligning to TRBD2. The CDR3 spans 17 residues. Unmatched junction bases numbered 10, after V lost 3 bases and J lost 1 base.

J is TRBJ2-7 and V is TRBV20-1; 10 bases fit TRBD1. The CDR3 consists of 13 residues. Germline trimming cut 6 bases from V and 3 bases from J; bases unmatched to any gene: 5. Germline V gene sequence: CDR1 DFQATT, CDR2 SNEGSKA (reference sequence). The CDR3 nucleotides are TGCAGTGCAGGAGGGGACAGGGGCTACGAGCAGTACTTC. It specifies CSAGGDRGYEQYF.

This chain uses TRBV7-8 with TRBJ2-1, with TRBD2 identical over 15 bases. The CDR3 sequence is 19 residues long. J lost 0 bases, V lost 1 base, and 4 bases had no gene match. From germline, CDR1 is SGHVS and CDR2 FQNEAQ. Here the CDR3 reads CASSLVGLAGGSSYNEQFF. In DNA form, the CDR3 reads TGTGCCAGCAGCTTAGTAGGACTAGCGGGAGGGAGCTCCTACAATGAGCAGTTCTTC.

V gene TRBV3-1 combines with J gene TRBJ2-4; D not certain. Trimming took 1 base from V and 5 from J, leaving 12 bases between them. There are 15 residues in the CDR3. The germline gives CDR1 LGHDT, CDR2 YNNKEL (reference sequence). Written as DNA, the CDR3 is TGTGCCAGCAGCCAAGGGCTGGTTGGGGAAAACATTCAGTACTTC. Translation gives CASSQGLVGENIQYF.

This clonotype was seen many times. The chain uses TRBV5-6 and TRBJ1-2; D gene ambiguous. The V end was cut by 3 bases, the J end by 11 bases, with 11 bases between. The CDR3 has 11 amino acids. Germline V lookup: CDR1 SGHDT, CDR2 YYEEEE. The CDR3 sequence is CASSSTVVYTF. DNA for the CDR3: TGTGCCAGCAGCTCGACGGTGGTATACACCTTC. Together with reference TRBV5-6 and TRBJ1-2, the CDR3 gives the full variable domain: DAGVTQSPTHLIKTRGQQVTLRCSPKSGHDTVSWYQQALGQGPQFIFQYYEEEERQRGNFPDRFSGHQFPNYSSELNVNALLLGDSALYLCASSSTVVYTFGSGTRLTVV.

The chain couples TRBV7-9 to TRBJ1-1; D perhaps matches TRBD1 (6 bases). The germline gives CDR1 SEHNR, CDR2 FQNEAQ (reference sequence). This CDR3 contains 14 residues. V was shortened by 4 bases and J by 4 bases, with 13 bases between the two germline ends. The CDR3 coding sequence is TGTGCCAGCAGCTCAAGCACAGGGATCACTGAAGCTTTCTTT. It yields the protein CASSSSTGITEAFF.

This clonotype appeared a few times. The chain links TRBV11-1 to TRBJ2-3, with D hard to call. The CDR3 is 14 amino acids. The germline V gene encodes CDR1 SGHAT and CDR2 FQDESV (reference sequence). V was clipped by 6 bases and J by 4 bases, with 14 bases between them. The CDR3: CASSISGLADTQYF. The CDR3 coding sequence is TGTGCCAGCAGTATTTCCGGATTGGCAGATACGCAGTATTTT.

V is TRBV5-1 and J is TRBJ1-4; 7 positions agree with TRBD1. CDR3 length: 13 residues. The junction had 5 bases not matched to a gene; V was cut back by 4 bases and J by 8 bases. Germline-derived CDR1 and CDR2 are SGHRS and YFSETQ. CDR3 sequence reads: CASSGTVGEKLFF. The CDR3 DNA follows: TGCGCCAGCAGCGGGACAGTGGGGGAAAAACTGTTTTTT.

J is TRBJ2-5 and V is TRBV20-1; 8 positions agree with TRBD1. The CDR3 consists of 15 residues. Looked up from germline, CDR1 is DFQATT and CDR2 is SNEGSKA (reference sequence). V was clipped by 0 bases and J by 5 bases; unmatched bases: 8. CDR3 amino acids: CSARDFTGGVETQYF. The CDR3 DNA sequence: TGCAGTGCTAGAGATTTTACAGGGGGAGTTGAGACCCAGTACTTC.

This chain uses TRBV10-3 with TRBJ2-5; tentatively, D is TRBD2 (6 bases). V dropped 8 bases and J dropped 4 bases, with 20 bases sitting between them. Germline CDR1 is ENHRY and CDR2 is SYGVKD. There are 15 residues in the CDR3. This CDR3 reads CAISLNAGRGETQYF. The CDR3 DNA follows: TGTGCCATCTCACTTAACGCAGGGCGGGGAGAGACCCAGTACTTC.

The chain links TRBV7-9 to TRBJ2-1; tentative D call: TRBD1 (6 bases). Between the trimmed V and J ends, which lost 1 base and 4 bases, there was a span of 8 bases. The CDR3 consists of 14 residues. Per germline, CDR1 SEHNR and CDR2 FQNEAQ (reference sequence). CDR3 residues: CASSLDGQYNEQFF. CDR3 in DNA: TGTGCCAGCAGCTTAGATGGACAGTACAATGAGCAGTTCTTC.

V is TRBV20-1 and J is TRBJ1-1; the match to TRBD1 covers 7 bases. Germline-derived CDR1 and CDR2 are DFQATT and SNEGSKA (reference sequence). V shed 0 bases and J 1 base; nucleotides not matched to a gene: 2. This CDR3 region has 14 residues. CDR3 nucleotides: TGCAGTGCTAGAGAAGGGACAGCGAACACTGAAGCTTTCTTT. Protein sequence: CSAREGTANTEAFF.

The chain combines TRBV11-2 with TRBJ2-5; D call uncertain. Germline CDR1 and CDR2: SGHAT and FQNNGV. V shed 0 bases and J shed 3 bases, with 11 bases lying between them. The CDR3 is 15 amino acids. The CDR3 nucleotides read TGTGCCAGCAGCTTAGAGGCCCGGACGAAAGAGACCCAGTACTTC. As protein: CASSLEARTKETQYF.

This rearrangement joins TRBV10-3 to TRBJ1-2; D perhaps matches TRBD1 (5 bases). The germline V gene encodes CDR1 ENHRY and CDR2 SYGVKD. Trimming took off 0 bases at V and 13 bases at J, with 9 bases between the two ends. CDR3 size: 11 residues. CDR3 protein: CAISESGPSTF. The CDR3 DNA is TGTGCCATCAGTGAGTCGGGACCATCCACCTTC.

The chain recombines TRBV7-2 with TRBJ1-4; D is unresolved. The V and J ends lost 8 bases and 7 bases respectively, with 20 bases between them. The CDR3 is 15 residues long. Germline V lookup: CDR1 SGHTA, CDR2 FQGNSA. The CDR3 here is CASAHGGGIREKLFF. The CDR3, as DNA: TGTGCCAGCGCCCACGGTGGCGGGATTCGTGAAAAACTGTTTTTT.